The 2 T cell receptor beta chains listed next were all sequenced from one sample in a study of blood T cell repertoires in COVID-19. Libraries were prepared by immunoSEQ multiplex PCR; TCRdb keeps only in-frame clonotypes and omits some of them. This table holds about 250,000 clones, approximately 83% found once. The specimen sequenced was peripheral blood. The receptors were sampled from a man aged 40-49 years with acute or convalescent COVID-19.

Here the CDR3 reads CASSRDSGNTEAFF. In DNA, the CDR3 is TGTGCCAGCAGCCGGGACAGCGGAAACACTGAAGCTTTCTTT. The rearrangement joins TRBV7-9 to TRBJ1-1; TRBD1 matches 7 bases. This CDR3 region has 14 residues. The J segment lost 2 bases and the V segment lost 5 bases, leaving 5 bases of the junction unmatched. Germline V gene lookup returns CDR1 SEHNR and CDR2 FQNEAQ (reference sequence).

This rearrangement joins TRBV27 to TRBJ1-5; D is uncertain. Per the germline V gene, CDR1 is MNHEY and CDR2 is SMNVEV (reference sequence). V was shortened by 4 bases and J by 3 bases, with 19 bases between the two germline ends. The length of the CDR3 is 17 residues. CDR3 sequence reads: CASSSTSEYGNNQPQHF. The CDR3 DNA sequence: TGTGCCAGCAGTTCGACATCTGAGTACGGGAACAATCAGCCCCAGCATTTT.